Listed below are T cell receptor beta chains from one sample, sequenced in a study of blood T cell repertoires in COVID-19. The table came from immunoSEQ multiplex PCR; TCRdb's copy has only in-frame clones and leaves some out. The sample contains about 430,000 clones, about 88% of which appear only once. Source material: PBMCs or T cells enriched from blood (not recorded which). The receptors were sampled from a woman aged 18-35 years who had been exposed to COVID-19. The CDR3 runs from the conserved cysteine through the conserved F or W. Fields, in order: V gene, CDR3 length, clone size, J gene, D gene, CDR3 protein, CDR3 DNA. D genes are given only for firm matches. Part of the rows lack a size; the others show once, few, many or a class for expanded clones.

>TRBV28|13|NA|TRBJ1-1|TRBD1
CASRRTGGTEAFF
TGTGCCAGCAGAAGGACAGGGGGGACTGAAGCTTTCTTT
>TRBV7-3|12|NA|TRBJ2-2|NA
CASSLSVGELFF
TGTGCCAGCAGCTTATCGGTCGGGGAGCTGTTTTTT
>TRBV18|15|NA|TRBJ1-5|TRBD1
CASSSDRVSNQPQHF
TGTGCCAGCTCCAGCGACAGGGTGAGCAATCAGCCCCAGCATTTT
>TRBV21-1|21|NA|TRBJ1-5|NA
CASSRMGSWPGFYYSNQPQHF
TGTGCCAGCAGCAGAATGGGTTCGTGGCCAGGGTTTTATTATAGCAATCAGCCCCAGCATTTT
>TRBV3-1/TRBV3-2|15|NA|TRBJ2-3|TRBD1
CASSRTGISTDTQYF
TGTGCCAGCAGCCGGACAGGTATCAGCACAGATACGCAGTATTTT
>TRBV19|15|NA|TRBJ1-4|TRBD1
CASSPWDSLPEKLFF
TGTGCCAGTAGTCCCTGGGACAGTCTACCTGAAAAACTGTTTTTT
>TRBV28|15|few|TRBJ2-7|TRBD1
CASSPWTGGGYEQYF
TGTGCCAGCAGTCCCTGGACAGGGGGTGGCTACGAGCAGTACTTC
>TRBV28|17|NA|TRBJ2-5|TRBD2
CASSRRTSGGAWETQYF
TGTGCCAGCAGTCGGAGGACTAGCGGGGGGGCATGGGAGACCCAGTACTTC
>TRBV12-3/TRBV12-4|12|NA|TRBJ1-1|NA
CASSLLYGEAFF
TGTGCCAGCAGTTTACTATACGGGGAAGCTTTCTTT
>TRBV5-5|13|NA|TRBJ1-2|NA
CASSFAGSYGYTF
TGTGCCAGCAGCTTTGCAGGTTCCTATGGCTACACCTTC
>TRBV3-1/TRBV3-2|13|NA|TRBJ2-3|NA
CASSSQMLDTQYF
TGTGCCAGCAGCTCACAAATGCTAGATACGCAGTATTTT
>TRBV28|15|NA|TRBJ1-4|TRBD1
CASSLDRAFNEKLFF
TGTGCCAGCAGTCTTGACAGGGCGTTTAATGAAAAACTGTTTTTT
>TRBV2|16|NA|TRBJ1-1|TRBD1
CASRESTGTGNTEAFF
TGTGCCAGCAGGGAATCAACCGGGACAGGGAACACTGAAGCTTTCTTT
>TRBV19|15|NA|TRBJ1-1|NA
CASRTPKTVNTEAFF
TGTGCCAGTAGAACGCCAAAGACAGTGAACACTGAAGCTTTCTTT
>TRBV10-3|16|few|TRBJ2-7|TRBD2
CAISDRTSGSFAEQYF
TGTGCCATCAGTGACCGGACTAGCGGGAGTTTCGCCGAGCAGTACTTC
>TRBV27|11|NA|TRBJ2-1|TRBD1
CASSSGTGQFF
TGTGCCAGCAGTTCCGGGACAGGGCAGTTCTTC
>TRBV5-4|14|NA|TRBJ1-2|NA
CASSPRGAHNGYTF
TGTGCCAGCAGCCCCCGGGGGGCACATAATGGCTACACCTTC
>TRBV28|16|NA|TRBJ1-5|TRBD1
CASSLPYRGGDQPQHF
TGTGCCAGCAGTCTACCCTACAGGGGGGGGGACCAGCCCCAGCATTTT
>TRBV10-2|15|NA|TRBJ1-1|NA
CASSEVHAVNTEAFF
TGCGCCAGCAGTGAGGTTCACGCAGTGAACACTGAAGCTTTCTTT
>TRBV10-3|16|NA|TRBJ1-1|TRBD1
CATAPGQLHLNTEAFF
TGTGCCACTGCGCCGGGACAGCTTCACCTGAACACTGAAGCTTTCTTT
>TRBV28|12|few|TRBJ1-5|TRBD1
CASRTGGQPQHF
TGTGCCAGCAGGACAGGGGGTCAGCCCCAGCATTTT
>TRBV27|15|NA|TRBJ2-7|TRBD1
CASSLSGQGSHEQYF
TGTGCCAGCAGTCTTTCGGGACAGGGGTCCCACGAGCAGTACTTC
>TRBV28|16|NA|TRBJ2-3|TRBD1
CASSQPGQGSTDTQYF
TGTGCCAGCAGTCAACCGGGACAGGGGAGCACAGATACGCAGTATTTT
>TRBV6-5|14|NA|TRBJ1-2|TRBD1
CASSRGQGDYGYTF
TGTGCCAGCAGCCGGGGACAGGGGGACTATGGCTACACCTTC
>TRBV7-2|17|NA|TRBJ2-3|TRBD2
CASSLLRGGGFSDTQYF
TGTGCCAGCAGCTTACTTCGGGGGGGCGGATTTTCGGATACGCAGTATTTT
>TRBV11-2|16|NA|TRBJ1-4|TRBD1
CASSADRGQGDEKLFF
TGTGCCAGCAGCGCGGACAGGGGGCAAGGCGATGAAAAACTGTTTTTT
>TRBV24-1|16|NA|TRBJ2-2|TRBD2
CATSDLRSGTTGELFF
TGTGCCACCAGTGATTTGCGTAGCGGGACGACCGGGGAGCTGTTTTTT
>TRBV28|16|NA|TRBJ2-6|NA
CASVLTGFSGANVLTF
TGTGCCAGCGTCCTCACAGGGTTCTCTGGGGCCAACGTCCTGACTTTC
>TRBV11-2|15|NA|TRBJ2-7|TRBD2
CASSPVASGRGEQYF
TGTGCCAGCAGCCCCGTGGCTAGCGGGAGAGGCGAGCAGTACTTC
>TRBV28|16|NA|TRBJ2-2|TRBD2
CASSLPSGENTGELFF
TGTGCCAGCAGCTTACCTAGCGGGGAGAACACCGGGGAGCTGTTTTTT
>TRBV7-6|20|NA|TRBJ2-3|TRBD2
CASSARQPGTSGEATDTQYF
TGTGCCAGCAGCGCTAGACAGCCCGGGACTAGCGGGGAGGCCACAGATACGCAGTATTTT
>TRBV14|15|NA|TRBJ2-1|NA
CASSQDTGYGGEQFF
TGTGCCAGCAGCCAAGATACGGGATACGGAGGGGAGCAGTTCTTC
>TRBV7-6|17|NA|TRBJ2-1|TRBD2
CASSPAGLAGDYNEQFF
TGTGCCAGCAGCCCGGCCGGACTAGCGGGAGACTACAATGAGCAGTTCTTC